This T cell receptor (beta chain) stems from a study of blood T cell repertoires in COVID-19. Study as a whole: Samples representing acute and convalescent COVID-19 were sourced from the United States, Italy and Spain.

Repertoires were generated with immunoSEQ multiplex PCR, while TCRdb's copy carries only in-frame clones and drops some. This table holds 45,000 to 65,000 clones, about 85% found once. Per germline, CDR1 SGDLS and CDR2 YYNGEE. The CDR3 loop spans 15 amino acids. V dropped 2 bases and J dropped 8; count of bases not matched to a gene: 9. This receptor was identified in a man in his sixties or seventies with active COVID-19. This chain joins TRBV9 and TRBJ1-4; 7 positions match TRBD1. Sequenced material: peripheral blood. The CDR3 protein is CASSVRQGGREKLFF. In nucleotides, the CDR3 is TGTGCCAGCAGCGTCAGACAGGGAGGTAGAGAAAAACTGTTTTTT.